This TCR beta chain stems from a study of identical twins. Trimming took 2 bases from V and 3 from J, leaving 6 bases between them. The CDR3 runs to 12 residues. The germline V gene encodes CDR1 SGHDT and CDR2 YYEEEE. TCRdb itself ran the 5' RACE reads through MiXCR, one entry per CDR3 protein. The sample holds about 450,000 distinct CDR3 sequences; under 20% are singletons and the top ten take about 12%. This clonotype was observed many times. The TCR comes from a man aged 45 to 65 in good health. The V call is TRBV5-6, the J call TRBJ2-7; D unresolved. Material: naive T cells sorted from blood. CDR3 region: CASSFIDYEQYF. CDR3 sequence (DNA): TGTGCCAGCAGCTTTATAGACTACGAGCAGTACTTC.